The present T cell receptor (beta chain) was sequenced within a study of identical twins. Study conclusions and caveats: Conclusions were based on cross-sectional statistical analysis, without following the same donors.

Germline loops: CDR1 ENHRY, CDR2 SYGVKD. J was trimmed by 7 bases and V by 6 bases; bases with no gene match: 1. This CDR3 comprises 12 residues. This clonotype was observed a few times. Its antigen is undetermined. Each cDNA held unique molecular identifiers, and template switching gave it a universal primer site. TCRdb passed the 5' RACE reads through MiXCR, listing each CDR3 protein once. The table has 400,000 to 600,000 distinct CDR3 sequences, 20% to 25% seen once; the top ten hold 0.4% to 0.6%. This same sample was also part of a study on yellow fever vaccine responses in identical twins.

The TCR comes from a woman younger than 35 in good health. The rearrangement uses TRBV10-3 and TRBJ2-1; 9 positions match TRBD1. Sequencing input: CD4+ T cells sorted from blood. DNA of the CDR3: TGTGCCATCAGAGGACAGGGGAATGAGCAGTTCTTC. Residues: CAIRGQGNEQFF.